The 25 T cell receptor beta chains below were found in one sample sequenced in a study of STAT3 mutations in large granular lymphocyte leukemia. Notes on the study in general: Every T-cell large granular lymphocyte leukemia patient had at least one immunodominant TCR beta clonotype.

The data were produced by immunoSEQ multiplex PCR, yet TCRdb's version contains in-frame clones alone and is incomplete. Of around 1,900 clones listed, around 62% were seen once; the top ten hold about 50%. Which antigens these TCRs recognize remains unknown. The sequenced sample consisted of peripheral blood mononuclear cells. The receptors derive from a man over 45 with T-cell large granular lymphocyte leukemia. Some clones in this sample may be carry-over from other donors' samples.

V usage is TRBV5-1 and J usage is TRBJ1-1, with TRBD1 matching 8 bases. The CDR3 runs 14 residues. V was clipped by 3 bases and J by 1 base; unmatched bases: 2. The germline gives CDR1 SGHRS, CDR2 YFSETQ. CDR3 amino acids: CASSSTGANTEAFF. Written as DNA, the CDR3 is TGCGCCAGCAGCTCGACAGGGGCGAACACTGAAGCTTTCTTT.

This clone was seen more than once but under ten times. The chain carries TRBV28 and TRBJ1-5, with 9 positions matching TRBD1. CDR3 size: 14 residues. V was clipped by 3 bases and J by 6 bases; unmatched bases: 3. Germline V gene sequence: CDR1 MDHEN, CDR2 SYDVKM. Here the CDR3 DNA reads TGTGCCAGCAGTTTGGGACAGGGTACTCAGCCCCAGCATTTT. It translates to CASSLGQGTQPQHF.

This clone was recorded only once. The V call is TRBV7-9, the J call TRBJ2-7; the match to TRBD2 covers 10 bases. V trimming: 6 bases; J trimming: 1 base; junction bases outside the gene matches: 6. CDR3 length: 15 residues. Germline assignment: CDR1 SEHNR and CDR2 FQNEAQ (reference sequence). The CDR3 DNA reads as TGTGCCAGCAGGGAAATGACTAGCGGGTCCTACGAGCAGTACTTC. Residues: CASREMTSGSYEQYF.

This clone was seen only a few times. The chain carries TRBV29-1 and TRBJ2-7; no clear D gene. Trimming removed 4 bases from V and 5 bases from J, with 6 bases in between. Germline V gene sequence: CDR1 SQVTM, CDR2 ANQGSEA. This CDR3 has 10 residues. The CDR3 reads CSVVQHEQYF. The CDR3 bases are TGCAGCGTTGTTCAGCACGAGCAGTACTTC.

In this sample, this clone turned up a few times. J is TRBJ1-2 and V is TRBV7-9; possible D gene TRBD1, 6 bases. The CDR3 totals 13 residues. The V end was cut by 1 base, the J end by 9 bases, with 12 bases between. CDR1 SEHNR and CDR2 FQNEAQ come from the germline V gene (reference sequence). The CDR3 is CASSLEQGNRYTF. The DNA of the CDR3 is TGTGCCAGCAGCTTAGAACAGGGAAATCGCTACACCTTC.

This clone has only one observation. The chain joins TRBV27 to TRBJ1-6, with 9 nucleotides matching TRBD1. The V and J ends lost 4 bases and 9 bases, in that order; junction bases with no gene match: 7. Germline V CDR1 and CDR2: MNHEY, SMNVEV (reference sequence). This CDR3 is 15 amino acids long. The CDR3 here is CASSSQGQGFSPLHF. The CDR3 DNA reads as TGTGCCAGCAGTTCCCAAGGACAGGGGTTTTCACCCCTCCACTTT.

This clone showed up just once. The rearrangement links TRBV4-3 to TRBJ2-7; tentatively, D is TRBD1 (5 bases). CDR1 LGHNA and CDR2 YSLEER come from the germline V gene. The CDR3 length is 13 residues. V lost 1 base and J 6 bases, leaving 10 bases between the germline ends. CDR3 sequence: CASSQVLGREQYF. Here the CDR3 DNA reads TGCGCCAGCAGCCAAGTCCTGGGGCGCGAGCAGTACTTC.

CDR3 sequence reads: CASSLRVGTALGYTF. CDR3 DNA sequence: TGTGCCAGCAGCTTAAGGGTCGGGACGGCTCTCGGCTACACCTTC. The rearrangement links TRBV7-2 to TRBJ1-2, with TRBD1 as a possible D gene (5 bases). Germline V gene sequence: CDR1 SGHTA, CDR2 FQGNSA. V lost 2 bases and J 8 bases, leaving 18 bases between the germline ends. The CDR3 loop spans 15 amino acids.

A few counts support this clone. The chain's CDR3 is CASSLGAGQGYEQYF. CDR3 coding DNA: TGTGCCAGCAGCTTGGGGGCGGGACAGGGCTACGAGCAGTACTTC. The chain is built from TRBV5-6 and TRBJ2-7, with 9 bases aligning to TRBD1. This CDR3 contains 15 residues. The V gene end was trimmed by 0 bases and the J gene end by 3 bases; junction bases not matched to a gene: 4. Germline CDR1 SGHDT, CDR2 YYEEEE.

The rearrangement joins TRBV27 to TRBJ1-2, with 7 bases fitting TRBD1. Germline CDR1 is MNHEY and CDR2 is SMNVEV (reference sequence). The V and J ends lost 1 base and 10 bases, in that order; junction bases with no gene match: 12. The CDR3 totals 15 residues. The CDR3 is CASSLYFGTDRDYTF. The CDR3 bases are TGTGCCAGCAGTTTATACTTCGGGACAGACCGGGACTACACCTTC.

The gene calls are TRBV9 and TRBJ1-5; D uncertain. V dropped 4 bases and J dropped 3 bases, with 11 bases sitting between them. CDR3 length: 14 amino acids. The germline CDR1 and CDR2 sequences are SGDLS and YYNGEE. CDR3 in DNA: TGTGCCAGCAGCCCGACCAATCTCAATCAGCCCCAGCATTTT. This translates into CASSPTNLNQPQHF.

The chain uses TRBV4-2 and TRBJ2-2; TRBD1 matches 7 bases. The CDR3 contains 14 residues. Germline V gives CDR1 LGHNA, CDR2 YNFKEQ. V dropped 5 bases and J dropped 5; count of bases not matched to a gene: 5. The CDR3 here is CASSKGQYTGELFF. The CDR3 DNA reads TGTGCCAGCAGCAAGGGACAGTATACCGGGGAGCTGTTTTTT.

The chain uses TRBV18 and TRBJ1-5; D gene ambiguous. The germline V gene has CDR1 KGHSH and CDR2 LQKENI. The CDR3 is made up of 14 amino acids. The ends were cut back, 2 bases at V and 5 bases at J, with 10 bases in the middle. In DNA, the CDR3 is TGTGCCAGCTCACCATTAGTCGGAGATCAGCCCCAGCATTTT. Translating gives CASSPLVGDQPQHF.

The rearrangement links TRBV4-2 to TRBJ2-7, with TRBD1 identical over 10 bases. The CDR3 is 15 residues long. J lost 6 bases, V lost 2 bases, and 7 bases had no gene match. Germline CDR1 is LGHNA and CDR2 is YNFKEQ. CDR3 loop: CASSQSGQGHTEQYF. The CDR3 nucleotides read TGTGCCAGCAGCCAATCGGGACAGGGGCACACCGAGCAGTACTTC.

J is TRBJ1-6 and V is TRBV30; D is possibly TRBD1 (5 bases). This CDR3 has 15 amino acids. The germline CDR1 and CDR2 sequences are GTSNPN and SVGIG (reference sequence). The V end was cut by 0 bases, the J end by 5 bases, with 11 bases between. CDR3 sequence (DNA): TGTGCCTGGAGTGTACGGCAGGGAAATAATTCACCCCTCCACTTT. As protein: CAWSVRQGNNSPLHF.

The J gene is TRBJ1-5, the V gene TRBV5-1, with D unresolved. Germline V gene lookup returns CDR1 SGHRS and CDR2 YFSETQ. Trimming removed 5 bases at V and 4 bases at J, with 13 bases between. The CDR3 has 14 amino acids. The CDR3 is CASSFDGPNQPQHF. The CDR3 coding sequence is TGCGCCAGCAGTTTTGACGGACCAAATCAGCCCCAGCATTTT.

The gene calls are TRBV4-3 and TRBJ2-7, with D possibly TRBD1 on 6 matching bases. This CDR3 has 18 residues. Trimming shortened V by 0 bases and J by 3 bases, and 21 bases separated the two germline ends. The germline CDR1 and CDR2 sequences are LGHNA and YSLEER. The chain's CDR3 is CASSQDQGGPGVLYEQYF. CDR3 coding DNA: TGCGCCAGCAGCCAAGATCAGGGCGGGCCAGGGGTCCTCTACGAGCAGTACTTC.

The chain has TRBV5-1 and TRBJ1-3, with D maybe TRBD1 (5 bases). V was pared by 2 bases and J by 2 bases, with 11 bases between. The CDR3 sequence is 15 residues long. CDR1 and CDR2 from the germline V gene are SGHRS and YFSETQ. The CDR3 bases are TGCGCCAGCAGCTTTGGGGGATCCGCTGGAAACACCATATATTTT. As protein: CASSFGGSAGNTIYF.

The CDR3 region is CASSPLAGQGSAEQFF. The DNA of the CDR3 is TGTGCCAGCTCACCACTAGCGGGACAGGGGTCGGCGGAGCAGTTCTTC. The chain links TRBV18 to TRBJ2-1; the match to TRBD1 covers 10 bases. Germline CDR1 is KGHSH and CDR2 is LQKENI. The CDR3 runs 16 residues. Losses at the gene ends were 1 base for V and 10 bases for J; bases not matched to a gene: 10.

V and J are TRBV7-9 and TRBJ2-1; D remains ambiguous. CDR3 length: 15 residues. Germline assignment: CDR1 SEHNR and CDR2 FQNEAQ (reference sequence). V was shortened by 5 bases and J by 3 bases, with 14 bases between the two germline ends. The CDR3 DNA reads TGTGCCAGCAGCCAACAGAAGGTACTCTACAATGAGCAGTTCTTC. It codes for CASSQQKVLYNEQFF.

The chain joins TRBV30 to TRBJ1-3; D uncertain. The CDR3 has 13 amino acids. Germline V gene sequence: CDR1 GTSNPN, CDR2 SVGIG (reference sequence). The CDR3 loop is CAVTEMPGNTIYF. The CDR3 DNA reads as TGTGCTGTAACGGAGATGCCTGGAAACACCATATATTTT.

The chain employs TRBV18 and TRBJ2-7; TRBD1 aligns across 8 bases. The junction had 7 bases not matched to a gene; V was cut back by 6 bases and J by 0 bases. The CDR3 runs 15 residues. CDR1 KGHSH and CDR2 LQKENI come from the germline V gene. The CDR3 loop is CASSMGQVLSYEQYF. Here the CDR3 DNA reads TGTGCCAGCTCCATGGGACAGGTTCTCTCCTACGAGCAGTACTTC.

The CDR3 coding sequence is TGTGCCAGCAGCCTGACCGGGACGGGGGGTTACGAGCAGTACTTC. This gives the protein CASSLTGTGGYEQYF. This rearrangement joins TRBV7-3 to TRBJ2-7; 7 positions match TRBD2. The CDR3 consists of 15 residues. Germline V CDR1 and CDR2: SGHTA, FQGTGA. The V and J ends lost 5 bases and 4 bases, in that order; junction bases with no gene match: 11.

This clone showed up just once. The J gene is TRBJ1-4, the V gene TRBV15; tentative D call: TRBD1 (5 bases). Trimming stripped 3 bases from V and 5 bases from J, with 16 bases between. CDR1 LNHNV and CDR2 YYDKDF come from the germline V gene (reference sequence). The length of the CDR3 is 16 residues. The CDR3 region has the DNA TGTGCCACCAGCAGTCGGAAACAGGCTTTAAATGAAAAACTGTTTTTT. Its protein product is CATSSRKQALNEKLFF.

The V gene is TRBV18, the J gene TRBJ1-5, with a possible D match to TRBD1 (5 bases). Trimming shortened V by 2 bases and J by 5 bases, and 10 bases separated the two germline ends. Germline values: CDR1 KGHSH, CDR2 LQKENI. The CDR3 consists of 14 residues. In nucleotides, the CDR3 is TGTGCCAGCTCACCAGCAGGGTTACATCAGCCCCAGCATTTT. The encoded protein is CASSPAGLHQPQHF.